This T cell receptor beta chain stems from a study of cytomegalovirus exposure and HLA in healthy donors. Study results and limitations: Associated with cytomegalovirus, according to the listing, were some 180 TCR beta chains. First-cohort TCR clusters tended to co-occur in the 130 or so validation repertoires, a later analysis found. Under in vitro conditions, a few CMV-associated chains were confirmed as specific for CMV antigens.

The table came from immunoSEQ multiplex PCR; TCRdb's copy has only in-frame clones and leaves some out. This table holds roughly 250,000 clones, 86% found once. This clone turned up a few times. The antigen is undetermined. V gave up 4 bases and J gave up 7 bases, with 11 bases separating them. The CDR3 has 13 amino acids. Germline V lookup: CDR1 MNHEY, CDR2 SVGAGI. The sequence was collected from a woman aged 30 to 39 in good health and CMV-seropositive. The chain combines TRBV6-5 with TRBJ2-1; D ambiguous. Sequencing was performed on PBMCs. CDR3 in DNA: TGTGCCAGCAGTTCTACAGCTTGGAATGAGCAGTTCTTC. Translating it yields CASSSTAWNEQFF.